This T cell receptor beta chain stems from a study of T cell repertoires in cytomegalovirus infection. TCRdb ran MiXCR on the reads and lists one entry per CDR3 protein. The sample yields hundreds of thousands of distinct CDR3 sequences, about 33% seen once. This clonotype was picked up many times. Its target is unknown. This CDR3 region has 15 residues. J was trimmed by 7 bases and V by 6 bases; bases with no gene match: 10. CDR1 is MNHNS and CDR2 is SASEGT in the germline V gene. The chain recombines TRBV6-1 with TRBJ2-5, with TRBD2 identical over 11 bases. This receptor was identified in a human donor in good health (CMV status not recorded). Some clones in this sample may be carry-over from other donors' samples. This sample comprised cultured PBMCs, obtained from culture after CMV antigen stimulation. The CDR3 DNA follows: TGTGCCAGCAGCCACGAATTAGGGACTAGCGGGACCCAGTACTTC. Translated, it gives CASSHELGTSGTQYF.